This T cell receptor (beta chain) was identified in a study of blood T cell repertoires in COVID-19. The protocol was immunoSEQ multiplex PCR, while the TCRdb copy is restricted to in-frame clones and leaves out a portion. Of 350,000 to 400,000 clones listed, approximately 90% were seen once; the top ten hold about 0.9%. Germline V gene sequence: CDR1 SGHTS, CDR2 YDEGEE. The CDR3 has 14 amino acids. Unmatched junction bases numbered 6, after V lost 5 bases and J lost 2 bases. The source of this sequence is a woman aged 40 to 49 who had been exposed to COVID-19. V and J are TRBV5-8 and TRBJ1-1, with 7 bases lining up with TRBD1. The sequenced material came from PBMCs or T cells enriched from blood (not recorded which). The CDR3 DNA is TGTGCCAGCAGTTTTGACAGGGCCAACACTGAAGCTTTCTTT. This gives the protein CASSFDRANTEAFF. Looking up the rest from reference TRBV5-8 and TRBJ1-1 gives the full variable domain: EAGVTQSPTHLIKTRGQQATLRCSPISGHTSVYWYQQALGLGLQFLLWYDEGEERNRGNFPPRFSGRQFPNYSSELNVNALELEDSALYLCASSFDRANTEAFFGQGTRLTVV.